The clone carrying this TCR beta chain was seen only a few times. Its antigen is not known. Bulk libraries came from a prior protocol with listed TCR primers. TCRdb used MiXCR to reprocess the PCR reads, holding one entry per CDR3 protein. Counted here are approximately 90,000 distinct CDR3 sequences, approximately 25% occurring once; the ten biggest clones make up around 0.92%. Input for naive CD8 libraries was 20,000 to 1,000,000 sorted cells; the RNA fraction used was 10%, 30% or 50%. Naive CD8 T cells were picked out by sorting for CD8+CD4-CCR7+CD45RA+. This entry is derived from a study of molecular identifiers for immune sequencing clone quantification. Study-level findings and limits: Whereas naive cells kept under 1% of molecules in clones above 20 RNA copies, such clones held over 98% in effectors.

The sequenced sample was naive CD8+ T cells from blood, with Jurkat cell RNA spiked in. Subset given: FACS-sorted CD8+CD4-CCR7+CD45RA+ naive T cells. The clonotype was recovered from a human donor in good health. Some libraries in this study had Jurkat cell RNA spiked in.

CDR3 protein: CSVDTQIYGYTF. The CDR3 DNA is TGCAGCGTCGACACGCAAATCTATGGCTACACCTTC. The V gene is TRBV29-1, the J gene TRBJ1-2; D remains unclear. Germline CDR1 reads SQVTM; CDR2 reads ANQGSEA. The ends were cut back, 6 bases at V and 4 bases at J, with 12 bases in the middle. CDR3 length: 12 residues.